The next 29 T cell receptor beta chains were all read from a single sample in a study of T-cell reconstitution after alpha-beta-depleted transplantation in children (dated by TCRdb to the mid-2010s). The library was built by means of PCR. The sequencing machine was an Illumina HiSeq 2500. TCR library preparation used molecular barcoding, with unique molecular identifiers applied to normalize quantification of the TCRbeta repertoire. The public reads were quality trimmed at Q25 with fastp and then assembled into clones with MiXCR by TCRdb, keeping productive beta chains. When rows share a CDR3 protein, they turn into one entry using the most common DNA and genes. This sample gives around 500,000 distinct CDR3 sequences in total; about 21% of them show up just once. Together, the top ten hold less than 15% of the sample. This specimen's treatment or condition label, per the study, means: allogeneic hematopoietic cell transplantation with graft depleted of TCRalphabeta T cells and CD19 B cells.

The specimen comprised PBMCs, mostly from graft donor cells, sampled 360 days after TCRalphabeta/CD19-depleted stem cell transplant. Receptor source: a boy in the first two years of life who had a stem cell transplant for acute myeloid leukemia, so the T cells may come from the graft donor.

This clonotype showed up just a few times. V usage is TRBV15 and J usage is TRBJ2-7, with 9 positions matching TRBD1. Trimming took 10 bases from V and 5 from J; bases not matched to a gene: 9. The CDR3 is 13 amino acids. The germline V gene has CDR1 LNHNV and CDR2 YYDKDF (reference sequence). This chain's CDR3 is CAIRDRGGDEQYF. DNA for the CDR3: TGTGCCATAAGAGACAGGGGGGGCGACGAGCAGTACTTC.

This clonotype was recorded many times. The chain combines TRBV5-1 with TRBJ1-1; D gene unclear. Trimming pared 0 bases from V and 0 bases from J, leaving 9 bases between. CDR1 and CDR2 (germline): SGHRS, YFSETQ. The CDR3 covers 15 residues. Here the CDR3 DNA reads TGCGCCAGCAGCTTGGGGTCACTAATGAACACTGAAGCTTTCTTT. Its translation is CASSLGSLMNTEAFF.

This clonotype was found a few times. The gene calls are TRBV5-4 and TRBJ2-2; 8 bases are a match to TRBD2. With V trimmed by 3 bases and J by 3 bases, 10 bases remained unmatched. This CDR3 is 17 amino acids long. Looked up from germline, CDR1 is SGHNT and CDR2 is YYREEE (reference sequence). CDR3 DNA sequence: TGTGCCAGCAGCTCAGGGTTAGCGGGGAGTGACACCGGGGAGCTGTTTTTT. It is translated as CASSSGLAGSDTGELFF.

This clonotype showed up just a few times. The V gene is TRBV6-1, the J gene TRBJ1-5; 10 bases agree with TRBD1. This CDR3 is built from 14 residues. V trimming: 6 bases; J trimming: 11 bases; junction bases outside the gene matches: 10. Looked up from germline, CDR1 is MNHNS and CDR2 is SASEGT. CDR3 DNA: TGTGCCAGCAGAGGGACAGGGGTACGATCAGCCCAGCATTTT. This encodes CASRGTGVRSAQHF.

This clonotype was seen only once. The chain carries TRBV12-3 or TRBV12-4 and TRBJ2-1; the match to TRBD2 covers 9 bases. This CDR3 is built from 15 residues. Trimming removed 7 bases from V and 5 bases from J; junction bases left unmatched: 9. CDR3 DNA: TGTGCCAGCACCGATAAGCGGGGGGCCCACAATGAGCAGTTCTTC. Translation gives CASTDKRGAHNEQFF.

The CDR3 is CAISDESSYEQYV. The CDR3 coding sequence is TGTGCCATCAGTGACGAGAGCTCCTACGAGCAGTACGTC. The chain recombines TRBV10-3 with TRBJ2-7; the D is unclear. In germline, CDR1 is ENHRY, CDR2 SYGVKD. Trimming left V 3 bases short and J 0 bases short, with 6 bases between. The CDR3 runs 13 residues.

The chain employs TRBV18 and TRBJ1-5; tentatively, D is TRBD1 (6 bases). The CDR3 has 15 amino acids. Germline CDR1 reads KGHSH; CDR2 reads LQKENI. V was cut by 2 bases and J by 0 bases, with 8 bases left in between. The CDR3 here is CASSPGTHSNQPQHF. The CDR3, as DNA: TGTGCCAGCTCACCAGGGACACATAGCAATCAGCCCCAGCATTTT.

The gene calls are TRBV6-2 or TRBV6-3 and TRBJ2-1, with 8 bases matching TRBD2. This CDR3 has 15 amino acids. The trim removed 7 bases at V and 5 bases at J, leaving 10 bases unmatched. CDR1 is MNHEY, CDR2 SVGEGT, per germline. CDR3 in amino acids: CASIPIAGSDNEQFF. For the CDR3, the DNA is TGTGCCAGCATCCCTATAGCGGGGTCCGACAATGAGCAGTTCTTC.

With respect to this clonotype: Just one base apart from a much larger clone, this may be a read error. The chain couples TRBV5-1 to TRBJ2-2; 7 nucleotides line up with TRBD2. Germline V gene sequence: CDR1 SGHRS, CDR2 YFSETQ. The CDR3 runs to 15 residues. The DNA of the CDR3 is TGCGCCAGCAACTTAATCGGGAGGAATGGCGGGGAGCCGTTTTTT. This translates into CASNLIGRNGGEPFF.

This clonotype was counted ten times or more. The gene calls are TRBV12-3 or TRBV12-4 and TRBJ1-5; D not resolved. The CDR3 contains 13 residues. V shed 3 bases and J shed 4 bases, with 7 bases lying between them. CDR3 sequence reads: CASSLDLNQPQHF. DNA of the CDR3: TGTGCCAGCAGTTTGGACCTGAATCAGCCCCAGCATTTT.

This clonotype has at least ten counts. This sequence joins TRBV20-1 and TRBJ1-3; D not resolved. V dropped 1 base and J dropped 0 bases, with 10 bases sitting between them. The CDR3 covers 15 residues. Germline CDR1 and CDR2: DFQATT and SNEGSKA (reference sequence). In DNA, the CDR3 is TGCAGTGCTAGAGTGGACGGACTCTCTGGAAACACCATATATTTT. It specifies CSARVDGLSGNTIYF.

This rearrangement joins TRBV15 to TRBJ2-7, with TRBD2 identical over 10 bases. Germline V gene lookup returns CDR1 LNHNV and CDR2 YYDKDF (reference sequence). Unmatched junction bases numbered 5, after V lost 6 bases and J lost 3 bases. The CDR3 is 14 residues long. Written as DNA, the CDR3 is TGTGCCACCAGTCCTTCTAGCGGGGGCTACGAGCAGTACTTC. It is translated as CATSPSSGGYEQYF.

This clonotype showed up just a few times. The V gene is TRBV20-1, the J gene TRBJ1-4, with 7 bases fitting TRBD1. Germline V gene sequence: CDR1 DFQATT, CDR2 SNEGSKA (reference sequence). The CDR3 consists of 13 residues. V was pared by 5 bases and J by 7 bases, with 7 bases of the junction left unmatched. This CDR3 reads CSAYRGEGEKLFF. CDR3 bases: TGCAGTGCTTACAGGGGCGAGGGTGAAAAACTGTTTTTT.

This clonotype has at least ten counts. The genes are TRBV25-1 and TRBJ2-1, with 10 nucleotides matching TRBD1. Germline CDR1 reads MGHDK; CDR2 reads SYGVNS. The V gene end was trimmed by 4 bases and the J gene end by 3 bases; junction bases not matched to a gene: 6. The CDR3 runs to 16 residues. The CDR3 nucleotides are TGTGCCAGCAGTGGGACAGGGGGGAAGGTCTACAATGAGCAGTTCTTC. It codes for CASSGTGGKVYNEQFF. Full variable domain (missing parts from reference TRBV25-1 and TRBJ2-1): EADIYQTPRYLVIGTGKKITLECSQTMGHDKMYWYQQDPGMELHLIHYSYGVNSTEKGDLSSESTVSRIRTEHFPLTLESARPSHTSQYLCASSGTGGKVYNEQFFGPGTRLTVL.

V gene TRBV20-1 combines with J gene TRBJ2-1; no definite D call. Germline V CDR1 and CDR2: DFQATT, SNEGSKA (reference sequence). The germline V and J ends were trimmed by 0 bases and 3 bases, with 12 bases remaining between them. CDR3 size: 15 residues. The CDR3 reads CSARDNLPVYNEQFF. The CDR3 region has the DNA TGCAGTGCTAGAGACAACCTACCTGTCTACAATGAGCAGTTCTTC.

At least ten counts were recorded for this clonotype. The rearrangement joins TRBV29-1 to TRBJ2-3, with 8 bases aligning to TRBD2. The ends lost 1 base at V and 3 bases at J; junction bases unmatched: 9. The CDR3 is made up of 16 amino acids. CDR1 and CDR2 from the germline V gene are SQVTM and ANQGSEA. The CDR3 bases are TGCAGCGTTGAAGTAATCGGGGGGGGGAGAACAGATACGCAGTATTTT. As protein: CSVEVIGGGRTDTQYF.

The gene calls are TRBV5-1 and TRBJ2-3; D may be TRBD1 or TRBD2 (6 bases each). Trimming took off 3 bases at V and 2 bases at J, with 16 bases between the two ends. Germline V lookup: CDR1 SGHRS, CDR2 YFSETQ. The CDR3 extends over 16 amino acids. The CDR3 loop is CASSWLGGQITDTQYF. CDR3 coding DNA: TGCGCCAGCAGCTGGCTGGGGGGACAAATCACAGATACGCAGTATTTT.

This clonotype was seen more than once but under ten times. This rearrangement joins TRBV7-6 to TRBJ2-6; D remains unclear. Germline V gene data show CDR1 as SGHVS and CDR2 as FNYEAQ. V dropped 0 bases and J dropped 0 bases, with 6 bases sitting between them. This CDR3 comprises 16 residues. The CDR3 here is CASSLAVASGANVLTF. DNA for the CDR3: TGTGCCAGCAGCTTAGCCGTTGCCTCTGGGGCCAACGTCCTGACTTTC.

The rearrangement links TRBV20-1 to TRBJ2-3; 10 nucleotides align to TRBD2. V lost 3 bases and J lost 2; bases outside the gene matches: 5. Germline assignment: CDR1 DFQATT and CDR2 SNEGSKA (reference sequence). This CDR3 comprises 15 residues. The CDR3 sequence: CSASGLAEITDTQYF. CDR3 coding DNA: TGCAGTGCTAGCGGACTAGCGGAGATCACAGATACGCAGTATTTT.

This clonotype was seen ten or more times. The chain uses TRBV20-1 and TRBJ2-1; D is possibly TRBD2 (6 bases). The CDR3 is made up of 15 amino acids. CDR1 and CDR2 (germline): DFQATT, SNEGSKA (reference sequence). V lost 1 base and J 5 bases, leaving 15 bases between the germline ends. The CDR3 coding sequence is TGCAGTGCTAGAGGGACTAACCGCCCTAACAATGAGCAGTTCTTC. Translation gives CSARGTNRPNNEQFF.

This clonotype was counted between two and nine times. The rearrangement links TRBV4-2 to TRBJ2-7; D possibly matches TRBD1 or TRBD2 (6 bases each). This CDR3 spans 14 amino acids. CDR1 LGHNA and CDR2 YNFKEQ come from the germline V gene. The V end was cut by 0 bases, the J end by 4 bases, with 10 bases between. CDR3: CASSQDGGRYEQYF. CDR3 bases: TGTGCCAGCAGCCAAGACGGGGGCCGATACGAGCAGTACTTC.

This clonotype showed up just a few times. J is TRBJ1-5 and V is TRBV20-1; 8 bases line up with TRBD1. The V gene's germline CDR1 is DFQATT and CDR2 SNEGSKA (reference sequence). This CDR3 region has 14 residues. Trimming at V came to 5 bases and at J to 5 bases, leaving 8 bases not matched to a gene. CDR3: CSAGGAGGDQPQHF. CDR3 DNA sequence: TGCAGTGCTGGGGGGGCAGGGGGCGATCAGCCCCAGCATTTT.

This clonotype was seen only a few times. The rearrangement links TRBV11-3 to TRBJ2-1; weak D call: TRBD1 (6 bases). Germline V gene data show CDR1 as SGHNT and CDR2 as YENEEA. The V and J ends lost 10 bases and 9 bases respectively, with 10 bases between them. The length of the CDR3 is 10 residues. The CDR3 loop is CATRGSEQFF. DNA of the CDR3: TGTGCCACCAGGGGTAGTGAGCAGTTCTTC.

In its sample, this clonotype was seen a few times. The CDR3 coding sequence is TGCAGTGCTAGTGTCTACTCGTCCCTAGAGCAGTACGTC. Encoded protein: CSASVYSSLEQYV. The chain uses TRBV20-1 and TRBJ2-7; D not certain. V gave up 3 bases and J gave up 7 bases, with 16 bases separating them. This CDR3 contains 13 residues. The germline V gene has CDR1 DFQATT and CDR2 SNEGSKA (reference sequence).

Many counts were recorded for this clonotype. The rearrangement uses TRBV7-2 and TRBJ2-2; 13 nucleotides match TRBD2. The CDR3 length is 15 residues. Germline CDR1 reads SGHTA; CDR2 reads FQGNSA. Trimming cost V 8 bases and J 4 bases; bases outside gene matches: 4. CDR3 sequence reads: CASFWTSGGTGELFF. The CDR3 DNA reads as TGTGCCAGCTTCTGGACTAGCGGGGGCACCGGGGAGCTGTTTTTT. Looking up the rest from reference TRBV7-2 and TRBJ2-2 gives the full variable domain: GAGVSQSPSNKVTEKGKDVELRCDPISGHTALYWYRQSLGQGLEFLIYFQGNSAPDKSGLPSDRFSAERTGGSVSTLTIQRTQQEDSAVYLCASFWTSGGTGELFFGEGSRLTVL.

This clonotype came up many times. This sequence joins TRBV28 and TRBJ2-2; D gene unclear. CDR3 length: 12 amino acids. V lost 3 bases and J 6 bases, leaving 5 bases between the germline ends. CDR1 and CDR2 from the germline V gene are MDHEN and SYDVKM. The CDR3 loop is CASSFPAGELFF. CDR3 nucleotide sequence: TGTGCCAGCAGTTTCCCGGCCGGGGAGCTGTTTTTT.

The chain links TRBV6-1 to TRBJ2-3; D may be TRBD1 or TRBD2 (6 bases each). V was cut by 4 bases and J by 4 bases, with 15 bases left in between. The V gene's germline CDR1 is MNHNS and CDR2 SASEGT. The CDR3 is made up of 15 amino acids. In DNA form, the CDR3 reads TGTGCCAGCAGTGTAGGTGGGGGGCAGTCAGATACGCAGTATTTT. Translating it yields CASSVGGGQSDTQYF.

This clonotype was recorded a few times. The V call is TRBV7-6, the J call TRBJ1-2; 7 positions match TRBD1. Germline CDR1 and CDR2: SGHVS and FNYEAQ. The CDR3 is 13 amino acids. J lost 4 bases, V lost 6 bases, and 5 bases had no gene match. This CDR3 is CASSSGTAYGYTF. The CDR3 DNA follows: TGTGCCAGCAGTAGCGGGACAGCCTATGGCTACACCTTC.

The genes are TRBV12-3 or TRBV12-4 and TRBJ1-1, with a weak D call TRBD1 (5 bases). V was pared by 0 bases and J by 4 bases, with 12 bases between. The CDR3 consists of 15 residues. CDR3 sequence (DNA): TGTGCCAGCAGTTTAGCGCTAGGGAGGGGCACTGAAGCTTTCTTT. Its translation: CASSLALGRGTEAFF.